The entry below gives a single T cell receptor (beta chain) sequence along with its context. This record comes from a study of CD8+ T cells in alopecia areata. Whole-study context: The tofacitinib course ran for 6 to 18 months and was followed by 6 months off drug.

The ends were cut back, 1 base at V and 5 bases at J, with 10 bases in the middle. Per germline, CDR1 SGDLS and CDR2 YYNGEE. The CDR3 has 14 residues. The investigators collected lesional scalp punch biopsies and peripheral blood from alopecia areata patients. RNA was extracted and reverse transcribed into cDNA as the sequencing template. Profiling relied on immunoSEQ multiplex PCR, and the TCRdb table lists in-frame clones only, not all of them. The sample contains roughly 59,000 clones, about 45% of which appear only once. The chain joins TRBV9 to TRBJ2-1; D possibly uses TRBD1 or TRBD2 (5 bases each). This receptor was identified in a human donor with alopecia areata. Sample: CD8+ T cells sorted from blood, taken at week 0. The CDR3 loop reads CASSVIGDHNEQFF. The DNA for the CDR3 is TGTGCCAGCAGCGTAATAGGGGACCACAATGAGCAGTTCTTC. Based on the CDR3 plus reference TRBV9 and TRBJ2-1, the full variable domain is DSGVTQTPKHLITATGQRVTLRCSPRSGDLSVYWYQQSLDQGLQFLIQYYNGEERAKGNILERFSAQQFPDLHSELNLSSLELGDSALYFCASSVIGDHNEQFFGPGTRLTVL.